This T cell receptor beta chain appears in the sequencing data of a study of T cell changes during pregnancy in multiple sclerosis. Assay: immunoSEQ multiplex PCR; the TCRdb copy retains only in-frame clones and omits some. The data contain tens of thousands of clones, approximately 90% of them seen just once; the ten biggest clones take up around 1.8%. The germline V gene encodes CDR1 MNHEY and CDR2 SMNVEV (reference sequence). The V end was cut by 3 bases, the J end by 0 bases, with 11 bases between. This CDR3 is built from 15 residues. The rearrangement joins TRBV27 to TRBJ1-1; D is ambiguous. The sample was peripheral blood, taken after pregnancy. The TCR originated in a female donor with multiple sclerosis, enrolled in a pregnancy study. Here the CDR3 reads CASSFFPLVNTEAFF. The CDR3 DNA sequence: TGTGCCAGCAGTTTTTTCCCATTAGTGAACACTGAAGCTTTCTTT.